This T cell receptor beta chain is from a study of metastatic and nonmetastatic thyroid tumors. Turning to the study itself: Across peripheral blood and tumor or nodule tissue samples taken from malignant and benign thyroid patients, the repertoires were compared with one another.

Study processing details: Clinicopathological groups supplied CDR3 differences that were used to build a distant-metastasis classifier for papillary thyroid cancer. TCRdb re-called the PCR reads through MiXCR. The authors' filters were not applied to this entry. The data show some 22,000 clones, with more than 20% seen just once and around 13% held by the top ten. All patients were treatment-naive before thyroid surgery. This clone was seen only a few times. The antigen remains unidentified. The germline gives CDR1 LNHDA, CDR2 SQIVND (reference sequence). This CDR3 is built from 13 residues. Trimming left V 7 bases short and J 6 bases short, with 13 bases between. General study findings and limits: Malignant tumors reportedly showed significantly higher TCR beta diversity than benign nodules in both blood and tumor.

J is TRBJ1-5 and V is TRBV19, with D tentatively TRBD1 (6 bases). Sequencing input: blood. The clonotype was recovered from a male donor with papillary thyroid cancer or a benign thyroid nodule (not recorded which). Some clones in this sample may be carry-over from other donors' samples. CDR3 loop: CASNAGVCQPQHF. The DNA of the CDR3 is TGTGCCAGTAACGCAGGGGTTTGTCAGCCCCAGCATTTT.